The clone carrying this TCR beta chain has more than one count but fewer than ten. CDR1 and CDR2 (germline): SGDLS, YYNGEE. V shed 0 bases and J shed 1 base, with 4 bases lying between them. This CDR3 spans 13 amino acids. The sample belongs to a study of cytomegalovirus exposure and HLA in healthy donors. Study background: In a previous analysis, 117 million unique TCR beta sequences were found from approximately 180 million T cells.

The PCR employed 60 Vbeta primers together with 13 Jbeta primers. Some clones are missing from TCRdb's copy, which holds only in-frame ones; the method was immunoSEQ multiplex PCR. This table holds about 220,000 clones, approximately 79% found once. The TCR comes from a male donor in good health and CMV-seronegative. Input material: PBMCs. The chain is built from TRBV9 and TRBJ1-1, with D uncertain. CDR3 sequence: CASSVAQNTEAFF. Written as DNA, the CDR3 is TGTGCCAGCAGCGTAGCACAGAACACTGAAGCTTTCTTT.